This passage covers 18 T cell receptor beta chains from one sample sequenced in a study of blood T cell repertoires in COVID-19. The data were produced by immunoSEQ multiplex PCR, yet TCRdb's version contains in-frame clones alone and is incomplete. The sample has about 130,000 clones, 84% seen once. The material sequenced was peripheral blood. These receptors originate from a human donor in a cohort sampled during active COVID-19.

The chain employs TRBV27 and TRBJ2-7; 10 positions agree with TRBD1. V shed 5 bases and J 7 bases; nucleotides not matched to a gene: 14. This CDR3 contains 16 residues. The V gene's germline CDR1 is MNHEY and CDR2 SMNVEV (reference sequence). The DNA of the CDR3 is TGTGCCAGCAGTCCAAACCGCGGGACAGGGGTTGAAGAGCAGTACTTC. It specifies CASSPNRGTGVEEQYF.

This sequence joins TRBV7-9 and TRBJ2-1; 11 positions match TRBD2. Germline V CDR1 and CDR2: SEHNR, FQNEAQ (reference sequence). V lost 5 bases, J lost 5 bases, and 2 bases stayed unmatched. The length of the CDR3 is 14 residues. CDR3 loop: CASSPSGRHNEQFF. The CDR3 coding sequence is TGTGCCAGCAGCCCTAGCGGGAGGCACAATGAGCAGTTCTTC.

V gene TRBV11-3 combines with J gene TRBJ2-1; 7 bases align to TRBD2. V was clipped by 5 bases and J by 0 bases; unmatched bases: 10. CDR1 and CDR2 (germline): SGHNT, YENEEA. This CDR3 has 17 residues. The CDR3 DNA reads TGTGCCAGCAGCCCTCCTAGCGGCCACGACTCCTACAATGAGCAGTTCTTC. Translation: CASSPPSGHDSYNEQFF.

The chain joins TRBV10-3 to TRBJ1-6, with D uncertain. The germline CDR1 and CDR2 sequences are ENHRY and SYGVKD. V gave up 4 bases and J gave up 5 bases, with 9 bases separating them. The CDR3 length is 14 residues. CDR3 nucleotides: TGTGCCATCAGTGGAACAGCTAATAATTCACCCCTCCACTTT. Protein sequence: CAISGTANNSPLHF.

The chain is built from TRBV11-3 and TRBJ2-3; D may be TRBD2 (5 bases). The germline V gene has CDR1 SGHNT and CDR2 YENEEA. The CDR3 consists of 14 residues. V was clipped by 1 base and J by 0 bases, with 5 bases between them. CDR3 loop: CASSLGLSTDTQYF. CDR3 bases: TGTGCCAGCAGCTTAGGACTAAGCACAGATACGCAGTATTTT.

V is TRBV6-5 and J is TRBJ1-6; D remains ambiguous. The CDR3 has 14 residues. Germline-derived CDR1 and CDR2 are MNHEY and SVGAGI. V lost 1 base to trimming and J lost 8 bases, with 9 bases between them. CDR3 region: CASSYLAGDSPLHF. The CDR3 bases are TGTGCCAGCAGTTACTTGGCGGGCGATTCACCCCTCCACTTT.

The CDR3 DNA reads as TGTGCCAGCAGTTACTCGTGGGGGCGGTGGAATCAGCCCCAGCATTTT. This translates into CASSYSWGRWNQPQHF. The chain recombines TRBV6-2 or TRBV6-3 with TRBJ1-5; a weak D match, TRBD1 (6 bases). V lost 0 bases and J 4 bases, leaving 13 bases between the germline ends. The CDR3 extends over 16 amino acids. Germline V gene sequence: CDR1 MNHEY, CDR2 SVGEGT.

The chain's CDR3 is CATSTGGDRGEETQYF. In DNA form, the CDR3 reads TGTGCCACCAGTACAGGTGGGGACAGGGGAGAAGAGACCCAGTACTTC. The rearrangement joins TRBV24-1 to TRBJ2-5; TRBD1 agrees at 10 bases. The V gene's germline CDR1 is KGHDR and CDR2 SFDVKD. This CDR3 contains 16 residues. V trimming: 6 bases; J trimming: 3 bases; junction bases outside the gene matches: 9.

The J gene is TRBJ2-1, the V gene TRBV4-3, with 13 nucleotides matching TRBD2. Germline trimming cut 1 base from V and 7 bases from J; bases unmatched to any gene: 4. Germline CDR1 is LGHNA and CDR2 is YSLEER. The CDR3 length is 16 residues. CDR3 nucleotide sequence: TGCGCCAGCAGCCAAGGGGGGACTAGCGGGATTAATGAGCAGTTCTTC. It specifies CASSQGGTSGINEQFF.

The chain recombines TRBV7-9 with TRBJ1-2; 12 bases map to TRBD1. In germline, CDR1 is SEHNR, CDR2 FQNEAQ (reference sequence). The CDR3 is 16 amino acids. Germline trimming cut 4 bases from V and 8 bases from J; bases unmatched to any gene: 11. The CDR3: CASSSRVGQGAPGYTF. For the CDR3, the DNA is TGTGCCAGCAGCTCGAGGGTGGGACAGGGGGCGCCGGGCTACACCTTC.

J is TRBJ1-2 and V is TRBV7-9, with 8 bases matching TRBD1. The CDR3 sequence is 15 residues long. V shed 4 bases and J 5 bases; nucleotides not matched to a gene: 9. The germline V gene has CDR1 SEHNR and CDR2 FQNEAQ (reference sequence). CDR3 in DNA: TGTGCCAGCAGCTCACCACAGGGGGGTGGGTATGGCTACACCTTC. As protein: CASSSPQGGGYGYTF.

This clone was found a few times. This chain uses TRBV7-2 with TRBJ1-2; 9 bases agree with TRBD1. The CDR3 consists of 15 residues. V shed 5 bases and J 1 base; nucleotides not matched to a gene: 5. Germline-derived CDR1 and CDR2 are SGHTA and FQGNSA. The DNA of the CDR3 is TGTGCCAGCAGCAACCGGGACAGGGTTAACTATGGCTACACCTTC. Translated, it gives CASSNRDRVNYGYTF.

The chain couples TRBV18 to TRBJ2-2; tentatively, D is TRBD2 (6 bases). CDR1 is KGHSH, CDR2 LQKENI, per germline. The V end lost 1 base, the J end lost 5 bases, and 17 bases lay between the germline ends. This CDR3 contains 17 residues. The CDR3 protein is CASSPLRDGSITGELFF. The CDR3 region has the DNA TGTGCCAGCTCACCACTCCGAGACGGGAGTATAACCGGGGAGCTGTTTTTT.

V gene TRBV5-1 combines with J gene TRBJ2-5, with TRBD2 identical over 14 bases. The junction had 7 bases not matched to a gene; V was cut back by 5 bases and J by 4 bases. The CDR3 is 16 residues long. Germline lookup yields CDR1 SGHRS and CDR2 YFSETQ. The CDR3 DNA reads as TGCGCCAGCAGTACCCAGGGACTAGCGGGAGTAGAGACCCAGTACTTC. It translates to CASSTQGLAGVETQYF.

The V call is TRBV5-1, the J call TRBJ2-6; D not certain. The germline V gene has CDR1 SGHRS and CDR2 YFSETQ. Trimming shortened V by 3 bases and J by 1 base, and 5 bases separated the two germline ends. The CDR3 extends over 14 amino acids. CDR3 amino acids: CASSSNSGANVLTF. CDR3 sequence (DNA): TGCGCCAGCAGCTCCAATTCTGGGGCCAACGTCCTGACTTTC.

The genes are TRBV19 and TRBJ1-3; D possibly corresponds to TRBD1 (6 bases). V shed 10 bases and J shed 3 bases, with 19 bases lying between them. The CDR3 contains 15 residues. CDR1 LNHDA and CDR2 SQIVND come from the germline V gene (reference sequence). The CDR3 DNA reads TGTGCCACCAAGGCAGGGGCGTCGTTTGGAAACACCATATATTTT. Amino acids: CATKAGASFGNTIYF. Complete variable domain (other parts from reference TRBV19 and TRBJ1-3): DGGITQSPKYLFRKEGQNVTLSCEQNLNHDAMYWYRQDPGQGLRLIYYSQIVNDFQKGDIAEGYSVSREKKESFPLTVTSAQKNPTAFYLCATKAGASFGNTIYFGEGSWLTVV.

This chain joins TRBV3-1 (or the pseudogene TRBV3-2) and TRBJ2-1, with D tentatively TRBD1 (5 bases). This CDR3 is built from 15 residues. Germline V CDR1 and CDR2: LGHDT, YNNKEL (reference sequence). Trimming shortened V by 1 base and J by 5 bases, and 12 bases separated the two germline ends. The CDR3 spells CASSQVNRRNNEQFF. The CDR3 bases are TGTGCCAGCAGCCAAGTGAACAGGAGAAACAATGAGCAGTTCTTC.

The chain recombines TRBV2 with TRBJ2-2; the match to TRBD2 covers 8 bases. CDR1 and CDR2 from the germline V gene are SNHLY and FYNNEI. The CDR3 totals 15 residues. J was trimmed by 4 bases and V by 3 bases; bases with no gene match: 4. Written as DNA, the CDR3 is TGTGCCAGCAGTGATAAGCGGGAGAGCACCGGGGAGCTGTTTTTT. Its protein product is CASSDKRESTGELFF. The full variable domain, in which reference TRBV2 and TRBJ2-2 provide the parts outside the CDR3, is EPEVTQTPSHQVTQMGQEVILRCVPISNHLYFYWYRQILGQKVEFLVSFYNNEISEKSEIFDDQFSVERPDGSNFTLKIRSTKLEDSAMYFCASSDKRESTGELFFGEGSRLTVL.